These 10 T cell receptor beta chains were sequenced from one sample in a study of PD-1 blockade in classical Hodgkin lymphoma. This table comes from immunoSEQ multiplex PCR, and its TCRdb copy is limited to in-frame clones, with some not included. The sample contains some 30,000 clones, roughly 80% of which appear only once. The time point is: cycle 4 day 1 (C4D1), after 6 weeks of nivolumab. Each patient relapsed following autologous stem cell transplantation, and prior brentuximab vedotin exposure differed. This specimen consisted of peripheral blood mononuclear cells (PBMCs), obtained before the fourth cycle of nivolumab. Receptors originate from a human donor with classical Hodgkin lymphoma.

This chain links TRBV27 with TRBJ2-1, with D perhaps matching TRBD2 (5 bases). Germline values: CDR1 MNHEY, CDR2 SMNVEV (reference sequence). The germline V and J ends were trimmed by 0 bases and 5 bases, with 5 bases remaining between them. The CDR3 extends over 13 amino acids. CDR3 protein: CASSLSRDNEQFF. As DNA, the CDR3 is TGTGCCAGCAGTTTATCGAGGGACAATGAGCAGTTCTTC.

V and J are TRBV1 and TRBJ2-7; TRBD1, the table's D call, was not compared with the DNA. TRBV1 is recorded as a pseudogene. The length of the CDR3 is 15 residues. The CDR3 here is CTSSHPTGRTYEQYF. The CDR3 nucleotides are TGCACCAGCAGCCACCCGACAGGGAGAACCTACGAGCAGTACTTC.

The J gene is TRBJ1-5, the V gene TRBV7-2, with 8 bases fitting TRBD1. Per the germline V gene, CDR1 is SGHTA and CDR2 is FQGNSA. The CDR3 extends over 16 amino acids. V lost 3 bases to trimming and J lost 1 base; unmatched junction nucleotides: 5. CDR3 in DNA: TGTGCCAGCAGCTTCCGTTGGGACAGGAGCAATCAGCCCCAGCATTTT. This gives the protein CASSFRWDRSNQPQHF.

The chain employs TRBV4-2 and TRBJ1-4; 7 bases agree with TRBD1. Germline assignment: CDR1 LGHNA and CDR2 YNFKEQ. The J segment lost 8 bases and the V segment lost 5 bases, leaving 5 bases of the junction unmatched. The CDR3 has 13 amino acids. DNA for the CDR3: TGTGCCAGCAGCTACGACAGGGACGAAAAACTGTTTTTT. It codes for CASSYDRDEKLFF.

The chain links TRBV7-9 to TRBJ1-6, with a weak D call TRBD1 (5 bases). From germline, CDR1 is SEHNR and CDR2 FQNEAQ (reference sequence). The CDR3 length is 14 residues. With 1 base removed from V and 6 bases from J, the gap between germline ends came to 7 bases. CDR3 sequence: CASSLEDTNSPLHF. CDR3 sequence (DNA): TGTGCCAGCAGCTTAGAGGACACTAATTCACCCCTCCACTTT.

The V and J genes are TRBV18 and TRBJ2-7; 9 nucleotides align to TRBD1. The germline V gene encodes CDR1 KGHSH and CDR2 LQKENI. The CDR3 length is 15 residues. J lost 2 bases, V lost 6 bases, and 8 bases had no gene match. The CDR3 nucleotides are TGTGCCAGCTCCCTTGACAGGGGGAGCACCTACGAGCAGTACTTC. It encodes CASSLDRGSTYEQYF.

The CDR3 DNA reads as TGTGCCATCAGTCCAGACAGGGAGGGGGAGCAGTACTTC. As protein: CAISPDREGEQYF. J is TRBJ2-7 and V is TRBV10-3, with D perhaps being TRBD1 or TRBD2 (7 bases each). The CDR3 consists of 13 residues. Trimming left V 5 bases short and J 7 bases short, with 15 bases between. CDR1 ENHRY and CDR2 SYGVKD come from the germline V gene.

This chain uses TRBV6-1 with TRBJ1-2; D not resolved. Germline CDR1 is MNHNS and CDR2 is SASEGT. The CDR3 is made up of 14 amino acids. Trimming stripped 5 bases from V and 4 bases from J, with 14 bases between. CDR3 loop: CASSRLGGGYGYTF. CDR3 sequence (DNA): TGTGCCAGCAGTCGTCTAGGTGGAGGCTATGGCTACACCTTC.

The rearrangement joins TRBV7-6 to TRBJ2-7; D is tentatively TRBD1 or TRBD2 (6 bases each). CDR1 is SGHVS and CDR2 is FNYEAQ in the germline V gene. The CDR3 runs 16 residues. Trimming took 1 base from V and 2 from J, leaving 15 bases between them. The chain's CDR3 is CASSLVRGDRAYEQYF. DNA of the CDR3: TGTGCCAGCAGCTTAGTTAGGGGGGACCGAGCCTACGAGCAGTACTTC.

The chain joins TRBV29-1 to TRBJ1-1; perhaps TRBD1 as D (5 bases). The CDR3 totals 15 residues. Germline V gene lookup returns CDR1 SQVTM and CDR2 ANQGSEA. Trimming pared 6 bases from V and 3 bases from J, leaving 20 bases between. CDR3 DNA: TGCAGCGTCGGGGACGTGGGACGGATTGACACTGAAGCTTTCTTT. Protein: CSVGDVGRIDTEAFF.